The 7 T cell receptor beta chains presented below share a single source sample, sequenced in a study of Ad26.COV2.S vaccination and SARS-CoV-2 variants. Generated by immunoSEQ multiplex PCR, the TCRdb table keeps only in-frame clones and is missing some. The sample holds over 110,000 clones; 86% are singletons and the top ten take approximately 5.1%. The material sequenced was peripheral blood, taken after recovery from COVID-19. Receptor source: a human donor who had recovered from COVID-19.

CDR3 in amino acids: CASGKSLEQFF. CDR3 DNA sequence: TGTGCCAGCGGTAAGTCGCTGGAGCAGTTCTTC. This rearrangement joins TRBV2 to TRBJ2-1, with D hard to call. This CDR3 has 11 amino acids. CDR1 and CDR2 (germline): SNHLY, FYNNEI. V shed 8 bases and J shed 10 bases, with 12 bases lying between them.

This chain joins TRBV3-1 (or the pseudogene TRBV3-2) and TRBJ2-2; the D is unclear. Germline V lookup: CDR1 LGHDT, CDR2 YNNKEL (reference sequence). The CDR3 runs to 9 residues. CDR3 amino acids: CEGAGELFF. In nucleotides, the CDR3 is TGTGAAGGAGCCGGGGAGCTGTTTTTT.

This rearrangement joins TRBV6-2 or TRBV6-3 to TRBJ1-1, with D possibly TRBD1 on 5 matching bases. Germline V lookup: CDR1 MNHEY, CDR2 SVGEGT. Trimming left V 6 bases short and J 1 base short, with 15 bases between. The CDR3 is made up of 15 amino acids. The chain's CDR3 is CASSRREGSNTEAFF. In nucleotides, the CDR3 is TGTGCCAGCAGCCGACGGGAGGGGTCGAACACTGAAGCTTTCTTT.

This clone showed up just a few times. The V and J genes are TRBV9 and TRBJ1-6; D not certain. Trimming shortened V by 0 bases and J by 10 bases, and 8 bases separated the two germline ends. The length of the CDR3 is 13 residues. Germline CDR1 SGDLS, CDR2 YYNGEE. This CDR3 reads CASSVEWGSPLHF. In DNA, the CDR3 is TGTGCCAGCAGCGTAGAATGGGGATCACCCCTCCACTTT.

The rearrangement uses TRBV5-6 and TRBJ2-1; TRBD2 aligns across 7 bases. The CDR3 covers 15 residues. Losses at the gene ends were 1 base for V and 5 bases for J; bases not matched to a gene: 6. The V gene's germline CDR1 is SGHDT and CDR2 YYEEEE. CDR3 in amino acids: CASSLSWGGDNEQFF. The CDR3 DNA reads as TGTGCCAGCAGCTTGTCGTGGGGGGGAGACAATGAGCAGTTCTTC.

The chain combines TRBV11-3 with TRBJ1-1; TRBD1 matches at 10 bases. The V gene's germline CDR1 is SGHNT and CDR2 YENEEA. V lost 5 bases to trimming and J lost 4 bases; unmatched junction nucleotides: 10. The CDR3 length is 16 residues. DNA for the CDR3: TGTGCCAGCAGCCCCTCCGGACAGGGGGAAGGCACTGAAGCTTTCTTT. Translating gives CASSPSGQGEGTEAFF.

J is TRBJ1-1 and V is TRBV5-4; D is unresolved. The CDR3 length is 12 residues. CDR1 and CDR2 from the germline V gene are SGHNT and YYREEE (reference sequence). The V gene lost 3 bases and the J gene lost 4 bases, with 7 bases spanning the gap. This chain's CDR3 is CASSSEGTEAFF. Here the CDR3 DNA reads TGTGCCAGCAGCTCCGAAGGCACTGAAGCTTTCTTT.